This TCR beta chain came from a study of CD8+ T cells in alopecia areata. Study-level information: Treated patients were given 5 to 10 mg oral tofacitinib twice daily.

Sample treatment: oral pan-JAK inhibitor, 5-10 mg twice daily. Peripheral blood samples and lesional scalp punch biopsies were obtained from alopecia areata patients. About this clone itself: Germline is not matched at one junction end, which may reflect a read error.

Sequencing templates came from extracted RNA that was reverse transcribed into cDNA. Assay used: immunoSEQ multiplex PCR; TCRdb lists only in-frame clones, some missing. The sample lists 250,000 to 300,000 clones; 58% were seen once. The sequence came from a human donor with alopecia areata. Sequencing was performed on CD4+ T cells sorted from blood, taken at week 24, from a patient treated with tofacitinib.

CDR3 protein: CASSKYGQNTEAFF. For the CDR3, the DNA is TGTGCCAGCAGTAAATACGGACAGAACACTGAAGCTTTCTTT. J is TRBJ1-1 and V is TRBV25-1; a weak D match, TRBD1 (5 bases). CDR1 and CDR2 (germline): MGHDK, SYGVNS. There are 14 residues in the CDR3.